The 10 T cell receptor beta chains reported below all come from one sample, sequenced in a study of blood T cells in healthy people across ages. A sample-barcoded 5' primer and a J-beta primer mix were used in a second PCR of roughly 7 to 12 cycles. A single record per CDR3 protein comes from TCRdb applying MiXCR to the 5' RACE reads. The sample consists of about 800,000 distinct CDR3 sequences, 25% of them appearing once. In addition, the sample was reused for a study of T cells of mothers and their children.

The source material was blood. The receptors stem from a boy aged 10-17 years in good health.

This clonotype was counted only a few times. The chain uses TRBV4-3 and TRBJ1-6; possibly TRBD1 for D (5 bases). CDR3 length: 14 residues. Germline CDR1 and CDR2: LGHNA and YSLEER. V was clipped by 0 bases and J by 9 bases, with 9 bases between them. CDR3 amino acids: CASSQEGRASPLHF. The CDR3 nucleotides read TGCGCCAGCAGCCAAGAGGGCAGGGCTTCACCCCTCCACTTT.

V is TRBV7-6 and J is TRBJ1-4; D remains unclear. The CDR3 runs 16 residues. Germline CDR1 is SGHVS and CDR2 is FNYEAQ. V lost 5 bases and J 8 bases, leaving 21 bases between the germline ends. The CDR3: CASSPTYGVLGEKLFF. CDR3 sequence (DNA): TGTGCCAGCAGCCCTACTTACGGGGTTTTAGGGGAAAAACTGTTTTTT.

V is TRBV28 and J is TRBJ2-5, with 9 bases identical to TRBD2. Trimming at V came to 6 bases and at J to 3 bases, leaving 8 bases not matched to a gene. Germline V gene lookup returns CDR1 MDHEN and CDR2 SYDVKM. The CDR3 totals 15 residues. The CDR3 region has the DNA TGTGCCAGCAGAATCGGGCTAGCGGGGAAAGAGACCCAGTACTTC. The encoded protein is CASRIGLAGKETQYF.

J is TRBJ2-7 and V is TRBV6-1; a possible D gene is TRBD1 (6 bases). The CDR3 is made up of 12 amino acids. Deletions cut 6 bases from V and 6 bases from J, with 12 bases between. Germline V gene data show CDR1 as MNHNS and CDR2 as SASEGT. In DNA form, the CDR3 reads TGTGCCAGCAGGAGAAGAGGGGGCGAGCAGTACTTC. It translates to CASRRRGGEQYF.

This clonotype was recorded a few times. One end of the junction is discordant with germline, which a read error may explain. V is TRBV12-3 or TRBV12-4 and J is TRBJ1-2; D unresolved. The CDR3 is made up of 13 amino acids. In DNA form, the CDR3 reads TGTGCCAGCAGTAAAGGGTTGGGCTATGGCTGCACCTTC. Its protein product is CASSKGLGYGCTF.

In this sample, this clonotype turned up a few times. The chain carries TRBV28 and TRBJ2-7; D is possibly TRBD1 or TRBD2 (5 bases each). Germline lookup yields CDR1 MDHEN and CDR2 SYDVKM. V lost 4 bases to trimming and J lost 4 bases, with 23 bases between them. The CDR3 runs 17 residues. CDR3 protein: CASSSLGPGTGLYEQYF. The CDR3 DNA is TGTGCCAGCAGTTCTTTAGGACCAGGGACGGGCCTGTACGAGCAGTACTTC.

In its sample, this clonotype was seen a few times. The chain couples TRBV10-3 to TRBJ2-3; a possible D gene is TRBD1 (6 bases). The CDR3 totals 15 residues. Trimming removed 0 bases from V and 3 bases from J, with 10 bases in between. The germline V gene has CDR1 ENHRY and CDR2 SYGVKD. The CDR3, as DNA: TGTGCCATCAGTGAGTCGGCAGGGGTTACAGATACGCAGTATTTT. Its translation: CAISESAGVTDTQYF.

V usage is TRBV27 and J usage is TRBJ2-5; D uncertain. Germline CDR1 MNHEY, CDR2 SMNVEV (reference sequence). This CDR3 contains 15 residues. V dropped 0 bases and J dropped 2 bases, with 10 bases sitting between them. The CDR3 DNA sequence: TGTGCCAGCAGTTTATCCCTGGATACTCAAGAGACCCAGTACTTC. Translated, it gives CASSLSLDTQETQYF.

This clonotype was observed a few times. This rearrangement joins TRBV7-3 to TRBJ2-3; 9 positions match TRBD1. CDR3 length equals 16 residues. Germline CDR1 reads SGHTA; CDR2 reads FQGTGA. V was clipped by 5 bases and J by 4 bases; unmatched bases: 10. CDR3 residues: CASSGTLGTGPDTQYF. In DNA, the CDR3 is TGTGCCAGCAGCGGGACGTTGGGGACAGGGCCAGATACGCAGTATTTT.

This clonotype was observed a handful of times. The rearrangement links TRBV6-1 to TRBJ1-1; the match to TRBD1 covers 8 bases. The CDR3 has 11 residues. Trimming at V came to 6 bases and at J to 10 bases, leaving 4 bases not matched to a gene. Germline V gene data show CDR1 as MNHNS and CDR2 as SASEGT. The CDR3, as DNA: TGTGCCAGCAGCAGGACAGGGAGAGCTTTCTTT. Amino acids: CASSRTGRAFF.